The rows below give T cell receptor beta chains drawn from one sample of a study of cytomegalovirus exposure and HLA in healthy donors. Repertoires were generated with immunoSEQ multiplex PCR, while TCRdb's copy carries only in-frame clones and drops some. Of approximately 95,000 clones in the sample, about 80% were seen once. Input material: PBMCs. The receptors derive from a man aged 18 to 30 in good health and CMV-seropositive. Each CDR3 is given with its conserved first and last residue. The D gene is left open where the match is weak. Some rows mark clone size as missing; the rest say once, few, many or name a class of expanded clone.

D,size,V,J,CDR3,DNA
-,-,TRBV7-9,TRBJ2-7,CASSFPGLPYEQYF,TGTGCCAGCAGCTTCCCGGGACTCCCCTACGAGCAGTACTTC
-,-,TRBV19,TRBJ1-6,CASSIARVTPLHF,TGTGCCAGTAGTATAGCACGGGTTACACCCCTCCACTTT
-,-,TRBV5-4,TRBJ2-7,CASSGAGNEQYF,TGTGCCAGCAGCGGGGCAGGGAACGAGCAGTACTTC
-,-,TRBV28,TRBJ1-3,CASKPGGSGNTIYF,TGTGCCAGCAAGCCCGGGGGCTCTGGAAACACCATATATTTT
-,-,TRBV6-5,TRBJ1-1,CASSYGGELEAFF,TGTGCCAGCAGTTACGGGGGCGAACTTGAAGCTTTCTTT
-,-,TRBV2,TRBJ1-5,CASSEAGVGPLQPQHF,TGTGCCAGCAGTGAAGCGGGAGTAGGTCCCTTGCAGCCCCAGCATTTT
-,-,TRBV5-1,TRBJ1-1,CASSLGDTEAFF,TGCGCCAGCAGCTTAGGAGACACTGAAGCTTTCTTT
-,-,TRBV18,TRBJ2-2,CASSPLQDSTGELFF,TGTGCCAGCTCACCACTGCAGGATAGCACCGGGGAGCTGTTTTTT
-,-,TRBV19,TRBJ1-1,CASSISGSTGTEAFF,TGTGCCAGTAGTATATCAGGGTCTACGGGCACTGAAGCTTTCTTT
-,-,TRBV5-1,TRBJ1-4,CASSLGSGRNEKLFF,TGCGCCAGCAGCTTGGGGTCAGGGCGAAATGAAAAACTGTTTTTT
-,-,TRBV6-1,TRBJ2-7,CASIKAVSYEQYF,TGTGCCAGCATTAAGGCGGTCTCCTACGAGCAGTACTTC
-,-,TRBV5-1,TRBJ1-6,CASTPGGVDSPLHF,TGCGCCAGCACTCCGGGGGGCGTGGATTCACCCCTCCACTTT
-,-,TRBV9,TRBJ2-3,CASSVRGGFTDTQYF,TGTGCCAGCAGCGTGCGCGGGGGCTTCACAGATACGCAGTATTTT
TRBD1,-,TRBV15,TRBJ2-1,CATSSDTFEQGAHEQFF,TGTGCCACCAGCAGTGACACCTTCGAACAGGGGGCCCATGAGCAGTTCTTC
-,-,TRBV6-1,TRBJ2-7,CASSEDLGNGEQYF,TGTGCCAGCAGTGAAGATCTAGGAAACGGCGAGCAGTACTTC
-,-,TRBV6-1,TRBJ2-7,CASSESRVSYEQYF,TGTGCCAGCAGTGAGTCGAGGGTTTCCTACGAGCAGTACTTC
-,-,TRBV14,TRBJ2-3,CASSQRVPDTQYF,TGTGCCAGCAGCCAGAGAGTTCCAGATACGCAGTATTTT
-,-,TRBV7-3,TRBJ1-2,CASSQNRNYGYTF,TGTGCCAGCAGCCAAAACAGGAACTATGGCTACACCTTC
TRBD2,-,TRBV6-1,TRBJ2-2,CATFRGGVRTGELFF,TGTGCCACCTTCCGCGGGGGGGTTCGAACCGGGGAGCTGTTTTTT
-,-,TRBV4-1,TRBJ2-6,CASSQSGVDVLTF,TGCGCCAGCAGCCAGTCAGGTGTCGACGTCCTGACTTTC
-,once,TRBV9,TRBJ2-2,CASSEGGGSTGELFF,TGTGCCAGCAGCGAGGGAGGGGGGTCCACCGGGGAGCTGTTTTTT
-,-,TRBV9,TRBJ2-1,CASSVYDSREQFF,TGTGCCAGCAGCGTATATGATTCCCGGGAGCAGTTCTTC
TRBD2,once,TRBV30,TRBJ2-2,CAWSGAGGSTGELFF,TGTGCCTGGAGCGGGGCGGGGGGGTCCACCGGGGAGCTGTTTTTT
TRBD2,-,TRBV14,TRBJ2-1,CASSQGLAGGPFQFF,TGTGCCAGCAGCCAGGGACTAGCGGGGGGGCCTTTCCAGTTCTTC